This T cell receptor (beta chain) was captured in a study of shared clonotypes between healthy human individuals. Produced via immunoSEQ multiplex PCR; TCRdb's table is partial and in-frame only. The table shows more than 550,000 clones, with 72% occurring only once. The length of the CDR3 is 15 residues. The germline CDR1 and CDR2 sequences are MGHRA and YSYEKL. The V end lost 7 bases, the J end lost 2 bases, and 18 bases lay between the germline ends. Sequencing was carried out using memory CD4+ T cells sorted from blood. Subset specified: CD45RA-negative fraction. This receptor was obtained from a woman between 25 and 40 years old in good health. The V gene is TRBV4-1, the J gene TRBJ2-7, with D perhaps TRBD1 (6 bases). This chain's CDR3 is CASKPTGFGTYEQYF. The CDR3 region has the DNA TGCGCCAGCAAACCCACAGGGTTCGGGACCTACGAGCAGTACTTC.